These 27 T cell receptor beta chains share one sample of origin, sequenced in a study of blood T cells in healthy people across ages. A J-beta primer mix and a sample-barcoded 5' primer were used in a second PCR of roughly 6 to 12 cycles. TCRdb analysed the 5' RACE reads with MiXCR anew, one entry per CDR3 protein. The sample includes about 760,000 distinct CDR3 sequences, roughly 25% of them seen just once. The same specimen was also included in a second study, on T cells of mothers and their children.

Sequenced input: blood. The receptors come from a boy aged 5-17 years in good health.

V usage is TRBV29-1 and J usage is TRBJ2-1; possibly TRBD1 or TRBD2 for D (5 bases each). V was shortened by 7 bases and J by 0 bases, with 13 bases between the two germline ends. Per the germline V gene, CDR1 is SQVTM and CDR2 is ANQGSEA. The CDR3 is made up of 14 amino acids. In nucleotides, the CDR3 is TGCAGCGGAAATGTTGGGGGCTCCTACAATGAGCAGTTCTTC. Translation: CSGNVGGSYNEQFF.

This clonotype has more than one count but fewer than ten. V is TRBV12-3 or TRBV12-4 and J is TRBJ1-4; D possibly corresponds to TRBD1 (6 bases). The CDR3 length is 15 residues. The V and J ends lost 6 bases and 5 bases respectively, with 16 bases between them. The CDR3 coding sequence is TGTGCCAGCAGCTTCTCCGAGACAGGAAATGAAAAACTGTTTTTT. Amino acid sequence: CASSFSETGNEKLFF.

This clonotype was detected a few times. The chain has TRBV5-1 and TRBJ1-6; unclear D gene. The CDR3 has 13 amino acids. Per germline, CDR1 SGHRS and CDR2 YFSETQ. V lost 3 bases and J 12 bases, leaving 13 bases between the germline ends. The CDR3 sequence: CASSYEALEPLHF. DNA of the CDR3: TGCGCCAGCAGCTACGAGGCGTTGGAACCCCTCCACTTT. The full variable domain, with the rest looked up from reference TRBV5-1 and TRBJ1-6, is KAGVTQTPRYLIKTRGQQVTLSCSPISGHRSVSWYQQTPGQGLQFLFEYFSETQRNKGNFPGRFSGRQFSNSRSEMNVSTLELGDSALYLCASSYEALEPLHFGNGTRLTVT.

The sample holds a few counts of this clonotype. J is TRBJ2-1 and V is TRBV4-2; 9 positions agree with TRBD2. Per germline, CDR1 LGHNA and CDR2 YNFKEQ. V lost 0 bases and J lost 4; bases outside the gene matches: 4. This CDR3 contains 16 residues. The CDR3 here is CASSQESGGLYNEQFF. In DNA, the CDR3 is TGTGCCAGCAGCCAAGAAAGCGGGGGGCTATACAATGAGCAGTTCTTC.

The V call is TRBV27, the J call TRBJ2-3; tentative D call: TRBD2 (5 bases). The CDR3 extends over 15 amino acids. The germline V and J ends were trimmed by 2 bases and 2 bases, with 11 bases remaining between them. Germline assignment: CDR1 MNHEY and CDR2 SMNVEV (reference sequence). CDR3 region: CASSLGLALTDTQYF. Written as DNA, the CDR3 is TGTGCCAGCAGTTTAGGGCTAGCTCTCACAGATACGCAGTATTTT.

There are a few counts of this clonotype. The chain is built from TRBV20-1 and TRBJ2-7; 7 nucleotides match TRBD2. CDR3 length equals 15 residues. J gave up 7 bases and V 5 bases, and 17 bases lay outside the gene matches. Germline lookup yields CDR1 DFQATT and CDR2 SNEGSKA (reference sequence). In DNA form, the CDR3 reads TGCAGTGCTCCCCGCTCAGGACTAGGGGTGTGGGAGCAGTACTTC. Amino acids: CSAPRSGLGVWEQYF.

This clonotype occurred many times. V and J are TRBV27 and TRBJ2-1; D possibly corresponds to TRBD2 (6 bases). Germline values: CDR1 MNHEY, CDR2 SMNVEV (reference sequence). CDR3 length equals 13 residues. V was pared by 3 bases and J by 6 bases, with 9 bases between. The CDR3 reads CASSLGGSNEQFF. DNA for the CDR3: TGTGCCAGCAGTTTGGGGGGTTCCAATGAGCAGTTCTTC.

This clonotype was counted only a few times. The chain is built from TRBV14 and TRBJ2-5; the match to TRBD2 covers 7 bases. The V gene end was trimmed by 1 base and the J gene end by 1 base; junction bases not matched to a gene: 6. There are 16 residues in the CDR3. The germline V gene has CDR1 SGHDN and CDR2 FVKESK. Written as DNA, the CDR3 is TGTGCCAGCAGCCAAGTTCGGCGGGGGAGCCAAGAGACCCAGTACTTC. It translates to CASSQVRRGSQETQYF.

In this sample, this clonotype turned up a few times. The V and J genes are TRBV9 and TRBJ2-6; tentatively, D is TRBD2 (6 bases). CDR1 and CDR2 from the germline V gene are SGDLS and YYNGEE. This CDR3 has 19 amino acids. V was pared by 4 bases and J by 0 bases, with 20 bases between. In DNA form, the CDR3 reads TGTGCCAGCAGCCCTCGGGGCCCTTGGAGGGGCTCTGGGGCCAACGTCCTGACTTTC. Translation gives CASSPRGPWRGSGANVLTF. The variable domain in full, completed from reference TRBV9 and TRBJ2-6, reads DSGVTQTPKHLITATGQRVTLRCSPRSGDLSVYWYQQSLDQGLQFLIQYYNGEERAKGNILERFSAQQFPDLHSELNLSSLELGDSALYFCASSPRGPWRGSGANVLTFGAGSRLTVL.

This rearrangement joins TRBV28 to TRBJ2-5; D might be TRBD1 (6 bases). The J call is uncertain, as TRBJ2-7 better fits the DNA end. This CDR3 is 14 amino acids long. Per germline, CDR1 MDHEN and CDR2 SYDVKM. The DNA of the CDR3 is TGTGCCAGCAGTCCGATCCGGGACAACTACGAGCAGTACTTC. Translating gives CASSPIRDNYEQYF.

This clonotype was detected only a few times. CDR3 sequence (DNA): TGTGCCAGCAAGGCGCCATCCTACAATGAGCAGTTCTTC. Its translation is CASKAPSYNEQFF. The rearrangement joins TRBV2 to TRBJ2-1, with unresolved D. Trimming stripped 7 bases from V and 1 base from J, with 8 bases between. The CDR3 has 13 residues. Germline V lookup: CDR1 SNHLY, CDR2 FYNNEI.

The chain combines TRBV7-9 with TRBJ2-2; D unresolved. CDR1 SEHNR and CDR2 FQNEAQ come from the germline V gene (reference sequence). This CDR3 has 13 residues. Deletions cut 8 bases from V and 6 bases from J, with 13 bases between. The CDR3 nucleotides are TGTGCCAGCCGTGAACATCTCGCCGGGGAGCTGTTTTTT. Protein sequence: CASREHLAGELFF.

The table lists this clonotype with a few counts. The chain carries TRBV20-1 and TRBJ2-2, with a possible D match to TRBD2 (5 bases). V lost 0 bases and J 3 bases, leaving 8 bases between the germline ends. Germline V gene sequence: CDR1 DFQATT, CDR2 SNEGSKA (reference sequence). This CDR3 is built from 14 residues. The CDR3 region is CSAREDSYTGELFF. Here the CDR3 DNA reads TGCAGTGCTAGAGAGGACTCTTACACCGGGGAGCTGTTTTTT.

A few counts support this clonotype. DNA for the CDR3: TGCAGTGCTAGAGACGACCCGGAGACCCAGTACTTC. As protein: CSARDDPETQYF. V gene TRBV20-1 combines with J gene TRBJ2-5; D is unresolved. This CDR3 spans 12 amino acids. CDR1 and CDR2 (germline): DFQATT, SNEGSKA (reference sequence). Deletions cut 0 bases from V and 5 bases from J, with 7 bases between.

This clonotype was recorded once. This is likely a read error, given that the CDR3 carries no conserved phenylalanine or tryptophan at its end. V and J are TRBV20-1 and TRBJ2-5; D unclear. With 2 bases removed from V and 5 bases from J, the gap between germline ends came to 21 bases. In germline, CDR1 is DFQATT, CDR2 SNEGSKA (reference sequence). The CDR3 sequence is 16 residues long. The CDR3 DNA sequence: TGCAGTGCTAGAACCGGCGACGACCGAGGATTTGAGACCCAGTACCTC. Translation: CSARTGDDRGFETQYL.

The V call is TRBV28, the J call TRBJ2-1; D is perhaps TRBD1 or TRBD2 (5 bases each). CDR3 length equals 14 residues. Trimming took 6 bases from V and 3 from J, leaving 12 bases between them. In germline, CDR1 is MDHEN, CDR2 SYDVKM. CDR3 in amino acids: CASSTGTVYNEQFF. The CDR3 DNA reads TGTGCCAGCAGCACCGGGACCGTCTACAATGAGCAGTTCTTC.

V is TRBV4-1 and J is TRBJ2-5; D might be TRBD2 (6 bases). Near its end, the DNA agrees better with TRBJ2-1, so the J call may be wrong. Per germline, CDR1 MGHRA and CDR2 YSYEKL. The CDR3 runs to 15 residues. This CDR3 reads CASSQEGGASTEQFF. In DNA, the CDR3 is TGCGCCAGCAGCCAAGAAGGCGGGGCCTCTACGGAGCAGTTCTTC.

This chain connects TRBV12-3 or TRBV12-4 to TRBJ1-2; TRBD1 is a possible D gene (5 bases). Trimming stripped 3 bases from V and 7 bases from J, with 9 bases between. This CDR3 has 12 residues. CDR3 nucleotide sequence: TGTGCCAGCAGTTTTGAGGGGACTGGCTACACCTTC. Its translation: CASSFEGTGYTF.

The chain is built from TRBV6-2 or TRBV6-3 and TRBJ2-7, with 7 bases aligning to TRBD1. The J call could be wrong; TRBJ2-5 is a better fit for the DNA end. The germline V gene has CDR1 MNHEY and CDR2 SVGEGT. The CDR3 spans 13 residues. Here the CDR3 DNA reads TGTGCCAGCACGACAGGGTACGGAGAGACCCAGTACTTC. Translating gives CASTTGYGETQYF.

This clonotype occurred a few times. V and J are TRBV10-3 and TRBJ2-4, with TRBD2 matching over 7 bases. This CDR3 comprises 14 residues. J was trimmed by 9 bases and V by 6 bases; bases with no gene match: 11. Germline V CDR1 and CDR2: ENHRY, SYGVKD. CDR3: CAISPSGEKGIQYF. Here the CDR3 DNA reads TGTGCCATCAGCCCTAGCGGCGAGAAAGGCATTCAGTACTTC.

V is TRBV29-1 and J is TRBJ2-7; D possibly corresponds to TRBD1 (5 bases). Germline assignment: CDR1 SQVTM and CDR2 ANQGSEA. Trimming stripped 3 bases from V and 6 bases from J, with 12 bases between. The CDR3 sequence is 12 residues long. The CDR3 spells CSVDPGQGEQYF. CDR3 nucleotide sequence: TGCAGCGTTGATCCGGGTCAGGGCGAGCAGTACTTC.

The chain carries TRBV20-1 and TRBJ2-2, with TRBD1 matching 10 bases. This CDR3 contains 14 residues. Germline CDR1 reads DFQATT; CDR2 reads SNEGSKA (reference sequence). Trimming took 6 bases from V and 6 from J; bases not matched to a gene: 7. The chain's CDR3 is CSAPGTGVSGELFF. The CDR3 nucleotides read TGCAGTGCGCCCGGGACAGGGGTATCCGGGGAGCTGTTTTTT.

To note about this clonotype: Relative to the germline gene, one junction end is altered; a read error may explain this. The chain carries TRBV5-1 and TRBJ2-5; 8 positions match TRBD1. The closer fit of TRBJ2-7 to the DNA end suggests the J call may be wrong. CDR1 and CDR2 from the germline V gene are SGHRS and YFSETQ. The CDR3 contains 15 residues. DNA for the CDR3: TGCACCAGCAGCTTGGACAGGGTCGACTCCTACGAGCAGTACTTC. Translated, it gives CTSSLDRVDSYEQYF.

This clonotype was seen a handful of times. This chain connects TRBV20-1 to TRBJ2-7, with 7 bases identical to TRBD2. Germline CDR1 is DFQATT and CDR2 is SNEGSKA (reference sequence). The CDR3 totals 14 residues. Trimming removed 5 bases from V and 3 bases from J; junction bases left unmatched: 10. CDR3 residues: CSAAGAGGIYEQYF. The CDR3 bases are TGCAGTGCTGCGGGAGCGGGCGGTATCTACGAGCAGTACTTC.

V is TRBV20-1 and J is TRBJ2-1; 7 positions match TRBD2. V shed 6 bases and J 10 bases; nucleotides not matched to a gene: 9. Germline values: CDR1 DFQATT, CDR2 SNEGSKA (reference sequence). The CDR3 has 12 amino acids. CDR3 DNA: TGCAGTGCCCCCTTCGGGGGAGGGGAGCAGTTCTTC. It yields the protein CSAPFGGGEQFF.

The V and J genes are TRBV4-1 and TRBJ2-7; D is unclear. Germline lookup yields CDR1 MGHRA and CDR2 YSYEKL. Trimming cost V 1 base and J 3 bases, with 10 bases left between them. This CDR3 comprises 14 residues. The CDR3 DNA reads TGCGCCAGCAGCCAAGTGGCAGAAAACTACGAGCAGTACTTC. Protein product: CASSQVAENYEQYF.

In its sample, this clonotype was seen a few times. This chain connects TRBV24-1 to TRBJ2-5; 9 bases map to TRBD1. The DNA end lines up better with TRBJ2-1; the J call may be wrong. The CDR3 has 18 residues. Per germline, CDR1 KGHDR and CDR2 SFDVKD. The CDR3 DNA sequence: TGTGCCACCAGTGATGCTTACGGGACAGGGAACCGGGCAAATGAGCAGTTCTTC. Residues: CATSDAYGTGNRANEQFF.